The 27 T cell receptor beta chains below come from one sample, sequenced in a study of T cells in Graves' hyperthyroidism and ophthalmopathy. What was amplified from RNA transcripts were TCR beta CDR3 regions. HTBI primers were used for first-round RT-PCR of the TCR CDR3. TCRdb re-called the multiplex PCR reads through MiXCR, storing one row per CDR3 protein. The sample gives hundreds of thousands of distinct CDR3 sequences, around 16% of which show up once; 13% to 15% is in the top ten. The sequencing input was blood. The receptors were gathered from a woman aged 18-30 years with Graves' hyperthyroidism.

This clonotype was seen a handful of times. The rearrangement joins TRBV6-1 to TRBJ1-2; 11 bases are a match to TRBD1. CDR1 and CDR2 (germline): MNHNS, SASEGT. CDR3 length equals 17 residues. The J segment lost 2 bases and the V segment lost 6 bases, leaving 11 bases of the junction unmatched. The CDR3 is CASRKGTGGFKNYGYTF. The CDR3 bases are TGTGCCAGCAGAAAAGGGACAGGGGGTTTTAAGAACTATGGCTACACCTTC.

The V gene is TRBV10-3, the J gene TRBJ2-2; D possibly corresponds to TRBD1 (6 bases). With 8 bases removed from V and 1 base from J, the gap between germline ends came to 11 bases. This CDR3 comprises 14 residues. CDR1 and CDR2 (germline): ENHRY, SYGVKD. DNA of the CDR3: TGTGCCATCCACCCGGGACAGAACACCGGGGAGCTGTTTTTT. Protein product: CAIHPGQNTGELFF.

This clonotype was counted between two and nine times. The chain links TRBV4-2 to TRBJ1-2; no clear D gene. V was clipped by 0 bases and J by 2 bases, with 7 bases between them. The CDR3 consists of 14 residues. The V gene's germline CDR1 is LGHNA and CDR2 YNFKEQ. For the CDR3, the DNA is TGTGCCAGCAGCCAAGACGGTCCCAACTATGGCTACACCTTC. This translates into CASSQDGPNYGYTF.

Many counts were recorded for this clonotype. This chain uses TRBV2 with TRBJ2-7; D gene ambiguous. V was clipped by 5 bases and J by 7 bases, with 9 bases between them. CDR3 length: 11 residues. Germline lookup yields CDR1 SNHLY and CDR2 FYNNEI. The CDR3: CASSTGPEQYF. The CDR3 nucleotides are TGTGCCAGCAGTACTGGACCTGAGCAGTACTTC.

This clonotype was counted ten times or more. The V and J genes are TRBV7-2 and TRBJ2-1; the match to TRBD2 covers 8 bases. The CDR3 loop spans 18 amino acids. J lost 0 bases, V lost 1 base, and 8 bases had no gene match. Germline V CDR1 and CDR2: SGHTA, FQGNSA. The CDR3 DNA sequence: TGTGCCAGCAGCTTAGTGGGGGCTAGCGGGCGCTCCTACAATGAGCAGTTCTTC. Its protein product is CASSLVGASGRSYNEQFF. The entire variable domain, with the rest obtained from reference TRBV7-2 and TRBJ2-1, is as follows: GAGVSQSPSNKVTEKGKDVELRCDPISGHTALYWYRQSLGQGLEFLIYFQGNSAPDKSGLPSDRFSAERTGGSVSTLTIQRTQQEDSAVYLCASSLVGASGRSYNEQFFGPGTRLTVL.

This clonotype was recorded many times. V is TRBV3-1 and J is TRBJ2-7; D possibly corresponds to TRBD2 (6 bases). CDR1 is LGHDT, CDR2 YNNKEL, per germline (reference sequence). The CDR3 has 13 amino acids. The germline V and J ends were trimmed by 2 bases and 7 bases, with 12 bases remaining between them. Written as DNA, the CDR3 is TGTGCCAGCAGCCAACATCTAGCGTCGGAGCAGTACTTC. This sequence encodes CASSQHLASEQYF.

This chain uses TRBV7-3 with TRBJ2-7, with 7 bases aligning to TRBD1. J gave up 2 bases and V 6 bases, and 13 bases lay outside the gene matches. Germline V gene lookup returns CDR1 SGHTA and CDR2 FQGTGA. The CDR3 totals 16 residues. CDR3 region: CASSRQGTSITYEQYF. The DNA for the CDR3 is TGTGCCAGCAGTAGACAGGGAACCTCCATAACCTACGAGCAGTACTTC.

As regards this clonotype: At one end the junction does not follow the germline gene, possibly because of a read error. V gene TRBV5-6 combines with J gene TRBJ1-2, with D unresolved. The germline gives CDR1 SGHDT, CDR2 YYEEEE. The CDR3 is 13 residues long. This chain's CDR3 is CANSLVSGYGYTF. CDR3 sequence (DNA): TGTGCCAACAGCTTGGTTTCCGGGTATGGCTACACCTTC.

This clonotype appeared a few times. CDR3 region: CASSLRNRGIQHTEAFF. CDR3 in DNA: TGCGCCAGCAGCCTGAGGAACAGGGGCATTCAGCACACTGAAGCTTTCTTT. The rearrangement links TRBV4-3 to TRBJ1-1, with TRBD1 matching 7 bases. Germline CDR1 and CDR2: LGHNA and YSLEER. The CDR3 loop spans 17 amino acids. J lost 3 bases, V lost 4 bases, and 14 bases had no gene match.

As to this clonotype: Possible read error: a much larger clone is one base away. V and J are TRBV11-2 and TRBJ2-7; a weak D match, TRBD1 (6 bases). Germline V gene data show CDR1 as SGHAT and CDR2 as FQNNGV. There are 17 residues in the CDR3. The CDR3 DNA reads as TGTGCCAGCGGCTTAGATCCTGGTGCAGGGGCCCTACGGGAGCAGTACTTC. Amino acid sequence: CASGLDPGAGALREQYF.

This clonotype was observed many times. This chain links TRBV28 with TRBJ1-4; D is unresolved. V lost 6 bases, J lost 7 bases, and 18 bases lay in between. Germline V gives CDR1 MDHEN, CDR2 SYDVKM. The CDR3 sequence is 15 residues long. CDR3: CASSQTGSGSEKLFF. CDR3 coding DNA: TGTGCCAGCAGCCAAACGGGGAGTGGAAGTGAAAAACTGTTTTTT. The full variable domain, its missing parts supplied by reference TRBV28 and TRBJ1-4, is DVKVTQSSRYLVKRTGEKVFLECVQDMDHENMFWYRQDPGLGLRLIYFSYDVKMKEKGDIPEGYSVSREKKERFSLILESASTNQTSMYLCASSQTGSGSEKLFFGSGTQLSVL.

This clonotype was detected ten times or more. This sequence joins TRBV12-3 or TRBV12-4 and TRBJ1-5; D not certain. The germline V and J ends were trimmed by 6 bases and 2 bases, with 14 bases remaining between them. CDR3 length equals 15 residues. The CDR3 region is CASRNKREGNQPQHF. CDR3 DNA sequence: TGTGCCAGCAGGAACAAAAGAGAGGGCAATCAGCCCCAGCATTTT.

CDR3 loop: CASSLGAGFQETQYF. In DNA form, the CDR3 reads TGTGCCAGCAGCTTAGGTGCCGGGTTCCAGGAGACCCAGTACTTC. This chain uses TRBV7-2 with TRBJ2-5; D is unclear. V shed 1 base and J shed 5 bases, with 14 bases lying between them. The CDR3 is 15 residues long. Germline loops: CDR1 SGHTA, CDR2 FQGNSA.

This clonotype showed up many times. V gene TRBV28 combines with J gene TRBJ1-1; D is ambiguous. V shed 4 bases and J shed 1 base, with 7 bases lying between them. The CDR3 covers 13 residues. Germline assignment: CDR1 MDHEN and CDR2 SYDVKM. The CDR3 nucleotides read TGTGCCAGCAGTTCCCGGACGAACACTGAAGCTTTCTTT. Encoded protein: CASSSRTNTEAFF.

This clonotype appeared many times. This chain connects TRBV27 to TRBJ2-1; D ambiguous. The V gene lost 6 bases and the J gene lost 0 bases, with 12 bases spanning the gap. The CDR3 has 15 amino acids. From germline, CDR1 is MNHEY and CDR2 SMNVEV (reference sequence). CDR3 sequence: CASSLQVSSYNEQFF. CDR3 bases: TGTGCCAGCAGCCTACAAGTTAGCTCCTACAATGAGCAGTTCTTC.

The chain couples TRBV27 to TRBJ2-7; either TRBD1 or TRBD2 may supply D (5 bases each). V was shortened by 5 bases and J by 6 bases, with 17 bases between the two germline ends. Germline V CDR1 and CDR2: MNHEY, SMNVEV (reference sequence). This CDR3 region has 14 residues. The CDR3 DNA reads TGTGCCAGCAGTCCAGAGGGACCGGGCAGCGAGCAGTACTTC. Encoded protein: CASSPEGPGSEQYF.

This clonotype was observed at least ten times. This chain links TRBV28 with TRBJ2-3, with D possibly being TRBD2 (6 bases). The CDR3 consists of 13 residues. Trimming stripped 7 bases from V and 2 bases from J, with 10 bases between. Germline V gives CDR1 MDHEN, CDR2 SYDVKM. Here the CDR3 DNA reads TGTGCCAGCATGTGGCGGGACACAGATACGCAGTATTTT. It codes for CASMWRDTDTQYF.

This clonotype was detected many times. The J gene is TRBJ2-2, the V gene TRBV12-3 or TRBV12-4; D not certain. CDR3 size: 13 residues. V was pared by 6 bases and J by 4 bases, with 9 bases between. This CDR3 is CASSWTGTGELFF. DNA for the CDR3: TGTGCCAGCAGCTGGACGGGCACCGGGGAGCTGTTTTTT.

This clonotype was recorded once. V usage is TRBV19 and J usage is TRBJ2-7; D might be TRBD1 (5 bases). The CDR3 length is 18 residues. Germline lookup yields CDR1 LNHDA and CDR2 SQIVND (reference sequence). The V and J ends lost 5 bases and 4 bases respectively, with 27 bases between them. The CDR3 reads CASSLQPGSLKGNYEQYF. In nucleotides, the CDR3 is TGTGCCAGTAGTCTTCAACCGGGTTCCCTAAAGGGGAATTACGAGCAGTACTTC.

This clonotype was detected many times. The CDR3 loop reads CATTPLALSYNEQFF. The CDR3 DNA is TGTGCCACCACTCCACTAGCGCTCTCCTACAATGAGCAGTTCTTC. The V and J genes are TRBV2 and TRBJ2-1, with 7 bases aligning to TRBD2. CDR1 is SNHLY and CDR2 is FYNNEI in the germline V gene. The length of the CDR3 is 15 residues. V shed 10 bases and J 0 bases; nucleotides not matched to a gene: 9.

This clonotype was counted many times. The chain links TRBV2 to TRBJ2-7; 7 bases match TRBD1. Germline V lookup: CDR1 SNHLY, CDR2 FYNNEI. With 5 bases clipped from V and 3 bases from J, the junction kept 7 bases outside the gene matches. This CDR3 spans 14 amino acids. CDR3 loop: CASSRGGAYYEQYF. For the CDR3, the DNA is TGTGCCAGCAGTAGAGGGGGCGCCTACTACGAGCAGTACTTC.

The chain has TRBV4-2 and TRBJ1-4; TRBD1 matches 10 bases. The CDR3 has 17 residues. Germline V gene data show CDR1 as LGHNA and CDR2 as YNFKEQ. With V trimmed by 4 bases and J by 0 bases, 5 bases remained unmatched. The CDR3 protein is CASSRQGARSTNEKLFF. As DNA, the CDR3 is TGTGCCAGCAGCCGACAGGGGGCTCGATCAACTAATGAAAAACTGTTTTTT.

This clonotype was observed at least ten times. Here the CDR3 reads CAGTGQGMGEQYF. For the CDR3, the DNA is TGTGCCGGGACTGGACAGGGTATGGGTGAGCAGTACTTC. The chain has TRBV2 and TRBJ2-7, with TRBD1 matching over 8 bases. V dropped 11 bases and J dropped 7; count of bases not matched to a gene: 13. The CDR3 has 13 amino acids. Germline CDR1 SNHLY, CDR2 FYNNEI.

This clonotype was counted at least ten times. The chain carries TRBV11-1 and TRBJ2-5, with TRBD2 matching over 7 bases. V was clipped by 5 bases and J by 1 base; unmatched bases: 10. This CDR3 has 16 amino acids. The germline CDR1 and CDR2 sequences are SGHAT and FQDESV (reference sequence). CDR3 bases: TGTGCCAGCAGCCCCATGGCGGGAGCATCCCAAGAGACCCAGTACTTC. Its translation is CASSPMAGASQETQYF.

J is TRBJ2-3 and V is TRBV2; D is unresolved. The CDR3 consists of 15 residues. Trimming pared 1 base from V and 1 base from J, leaving 9 bases between. In germline, CDR1 is SNHLY, CDR2 FYNNEI. The CDR3 is CASSEVDGGTDTQYF. The CDR3, as DNA: TGTGCCAGCAGTGAAGTGGATGGGGGCACAGATACGCAGTATTTT.

This clonotype was seen a few times. This chain joins TRBV5-6 and TRBJ2-3, with 12 bases that match TRBD2. Germline V lookup: CDR1 SGHDT, CDR2 YYEEEE. There are 20 residues in the CDR3. V was pared by 4 bases and J by 0 bases, with 15 bases of the junction left unmatched. The CDR3 sequence: CASSQDRPLAGGFSTDTQYF. CDR3 sequence (DNA): TGTGCCAGCAGCCAAGATCGCCCTCTAGCGGGGGGGTTTAGCACAGATACGCAGTATTTT.

This clonotype was recorded many times. The J gene is TRBJ1-1, the V gene TRBV2; D is unresolved. The CDR3 loop spans 13 amino acids. Germline CDR1 is SNHLY and CDR2 is FYNNEI. V was clipped by 7 bases and J by 0 bases, with 9 bases between them. Here the CDR3 DNA reads TGTGCCAGCATTCCGGAGATGAACACTGAAGCTTTCTTT. Its translation: CASIPEMNTEAFF.